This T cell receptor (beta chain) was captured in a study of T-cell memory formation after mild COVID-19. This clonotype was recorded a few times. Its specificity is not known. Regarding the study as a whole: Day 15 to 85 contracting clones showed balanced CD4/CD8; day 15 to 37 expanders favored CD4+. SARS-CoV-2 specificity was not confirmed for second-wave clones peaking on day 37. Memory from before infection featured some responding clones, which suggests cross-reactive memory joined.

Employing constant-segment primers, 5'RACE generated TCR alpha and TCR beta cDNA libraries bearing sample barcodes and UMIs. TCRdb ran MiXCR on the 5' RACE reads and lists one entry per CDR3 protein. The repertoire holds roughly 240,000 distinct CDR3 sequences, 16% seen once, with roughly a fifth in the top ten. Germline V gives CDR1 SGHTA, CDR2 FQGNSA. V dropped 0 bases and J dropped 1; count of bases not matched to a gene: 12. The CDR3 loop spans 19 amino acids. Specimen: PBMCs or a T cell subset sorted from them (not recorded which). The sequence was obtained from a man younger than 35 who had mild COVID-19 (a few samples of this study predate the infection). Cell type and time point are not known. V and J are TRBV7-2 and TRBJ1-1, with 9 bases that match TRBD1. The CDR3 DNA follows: TGTGCCAGCAGCTTAGCGTTGGGACAGGGACACCTTCCGAACACTGAAGCTTTCTTT. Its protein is CASSLALGQGHLPNTEAFF.